The 24 T cell receptor beta chains presented below share a single source sample, sequenced in a study of regulatory T cells in long-lasting Graves disease. In building TCR beta libraries, iRepertoire HTBI primers were used together with Arm-PCR of CDR3 regions. TCRdb processed the multiplex PCR reads anew with MiXCR; each CDR3 protein has one entry. The table records 540,000 or so distinct CDR3 sequences, approximately 12% of them present only once. Noted time point: newly diagnosed GD, antithyroid drugs for less than 3 months. Following extraction of RNA from PBMCs, that RNA was used to make the TCR library. These same records also appear under a second study, on T cells in Graves' hyperthyroidism and ophthalmopathy.

The sequenced sample was peripheral blood mononuclear cells (PBMCs), obtained at new diagnosis, from a patient treated with antithyroid drugs. These receptors were obtained from a man in his thirties or forties with Graves disease.

The table lists this clonotype with many counts. The gene calls are TRBV7-9 and TRBJ2-3; D is perhaps TRBD2 (6 bases). In germline, CDR1 is SEHNR, CDR2 FQNEAQ (reference sequence). The CDR3 has 16 amino acids. Between the trimmed V and J ends, which lost 5 bases and 0 bases, there was a span of 15 bases. DNA for the CDR3: TGTGCCAGCAGCGTCTTGGGACTCCTTAGCACAGATACGCAGTATTTT. It specifies CASSVLGLLSTDTQYF. Filled out from reference TRBV7-9 and TRBJ2-3, the complete variable domain reads DTGVSQNPRHKITKRGQNVTFRCDPISEHNRLYWYRQTLGQGPEFLTYFQNEAQLEKSRLLSDRFSAERPKGSFSTLEIQRTEQGDSAMYLCASSVLGLLSTDTQYFGPGTRLTVL.

The chain recombines TRBV6-1 with TRBJ2-7, with TRBD2 matching 11 bases. J lost 0 bases, V lost 6 bases, and 4 bases had no gene match. The CDR3 sequence is 15 residues long. The germline CDR1 and CDR2 sequences are MNHNS and SASEGT. In DNA form, the CDR3 reads TGTGCCAGCAGGCCGACTAGCGGGGTCTCCTACGAGCAGTACTTC. It encodes CASRPTSGVSYEQYF.

This clonotype was seen ten or more times. The chain uses TRBV7-8 and TRBJ2-3, with D possibly TRBD2 on 5 matching bases. The germline V and J ends were trimmed by 5 bases and 3 bases, with 27 bases remaining between them. The CDR3 has 19 residues. CDR1 SGHVS and CDR2 FQNEAQ come from the germline V gene. The CDR3 DNA is TGTGCCAGCAGCCCTCCTCGGATGAGAGGGTCAAGGTGGACAGATACGCAGTATTTT. It codes for CASSPPRMRGSRWTDTQYF.

This clonotype was seen a few times. V usage is TRBV10-2 and J usage is TRBJ1-2; D perhaps matches TRBD1 (5 bases). The CDR3 sequence is 13 residues long. Germline CDR1 reads WSHSY; CDR2 reads SAAADI. The V gene lost 8 bases and the J gene lost 6 bases, with 16 bases spanning the gap. The CDR3 bases are TGCGCCAGCGGAGGGGTAGGCCGCGATGGCTACACCTTC. The encoded protein is CASGGVGRDGYTF.

This clonotype has a handful of counts. The rearrangement links TRBV7-9 to TRBJ2-7, with no clear D. V lost 5 bases, J lost 2 bases, and 7 bases lay in between. The CDR3 consists of 12 residues. CDR1 is SEHNR and CDR2 is FQNEAQ in the germline V gene (reference sequence). This chain's CDR3 is CASSKSPYEQYF. CDR3 in DNA: TGTGCCAGCAGCAAAAGCCCCTACGAGCAGTACTTC.

Ten or more counts support this clonotype. The rearrangement links TRBV7-2 to TRBJ2-3; D is unresolved. The CDR3 contains 14 residues. Germline loops: CDR1 SGHTA, CDR2 FQGNSA. V lost 2 bases, J lost 5 bases, and 11 bases lay in between. The CDR3, as DNA: TGTGCCAGCAGCTTAAATTTCCGGAGAGATACGCAGTATTTT. The encoded protein is CASSLNFRRDTQYF.

This clonotype was recorded at least ten times. V is TRBV27 and J is TRBJ1-1, with a possible D match to TRBD1 (6 bases). The germline gives CDR1 MNHEY, CDR2 SMNVEV (reference sequence). CDR3 size: 15 residues. V lost 3 bases, J lost 3 bases, and 14 bases lay in between. CDR3 nucleotide sequence: TGTGCCAGCAGTTTCCTGGACAGTACAGACACTGAAGCTTTCTTT. Encoded protein: CASSFLDSTDTEAFF.

As regards this clonotype: A much bigger clone sits one base away, suggesting this may be a read error. The genes are TRBV7-8 and TRBJ2-5; TRBD1 might be the D (5 bases). CDR3 length equals 15 residues. V was cut by 2 bases and J by 7 bases, with 17 bases left in between. Germline V gene sequence: CDR1 SGHVS, CDR2 FQNEAQ. The CDR3 sequence: CASSLSGQAYGTQYF. DNA for the CDR3: TGTGCCAGCAGCTTATCAGGGCAGGCCTACGGGACCCAGTACTTC.

This clonotype came up many times. The J gene is TRBJ2-4, the V gene TRBV6-1; D call uncertain. Germline CDR1 MNHNS, CDR2 SASEGT. This CDR3 contains 13 residues. Trimming took off 2 bases at V and 5 bases at J, with 7 bases between the two ends. The CDR3 DNA is TGTGCCAGCAGTGAATCAGGAGAAAACATTCAGTACTTC. Residues: CASSESGENIQYF.

This clonotype has a handful of counts. The chain uses TRBV2 and TRBJ1-6; TRBD1 matches 8 bases. The trim removed 7 bases at V and 8 bases at J, leaving 4 bases unmatched. The germline CDR1 and CDR2 sequences are SNHLY and FYNNEI. The CDR3 contains 13 residues. The CDR3 region has the DNA TGTGCCAGCACAGGACAGGGAGATTCACCCCTCCACTTT. Translation: CASTGQGDSPLHF.

This clonotype was detected many times. This chain joins TRBV20-1 and TRBJ2-5; TRBD2 aligns across 8 bases. The junction had 12 bases not matched to a gene; V was cut back by 2 bases and J by 4 bases. Germline CDR1 is DFQATT and CDR2 is SNEGSKA (reference sequence). The CDR3 sequence is 16 residues long. CDR3 loop: CSARSVLAARRETQYF. CDR3 DNA: TGCAGTGCTAGATCGGTACTAGCGGCTCGCCGAGAGACCCAGTACTTC.

The genes are TRBV10-3 and TRBJ2-1; D is uncertain. The CDR3 covers 14 residues. V was clipped by 3 bases and J by 0 bases, with 6 bases between them. Germline values: CDR1 ENHRY, CDR2 SYGVKD. CDR3 sequence (DNA): TGTGCCATCAGTGAATTATTCTCCTACAATGAGCAGTTCTTC. Protein: CAISELFSYNEQFF.

This clonotype appeared a single time. It may be a read error: a sequence one base away is much more abundant. The chain recombines TRBV7-2 with TRBJ2-7; TRBD2 aligns across 12 bases. The germline V gene encodes CDR1 SGHTA and CDR2 FQGNSA. The CDR3 is 17 amino acids. V lost 3 bases to trimming and J lost 7 bases; unmatched junction nucleotides: 13. The CDR3 is CASSFLTSGSKLNEQYF. CDR3 coding DNA: TGTGCCAGCAGCTTCTTGACTAGCGGGAGCAAGTTGAATGAGCAGTACTTC.

The chain combines TRBV9 with TRBJ2-3; 10 nucleotides line up with TRBD2. This CDR3 has 18 residues. Germline V gene data show CDR1 as SGDLS and CDR2 as YYNGEE. With V trimmed by 4 bases and J by 1 base, 12 bases remained unmatched. The CDR3 is CASSRLAGLSRGTDTQYF. CDR3 nucleotides: TGTGCCAGCAGCCGACTAGCGGGCCTATCCCGGGGCACAGATACGCAGTATTTT.

This clonotype turned up a few times. The chain uses TRBV20-1 and TRBJ2-2; D may match TRBD1 or TRBD2 (5 bases each). The CDR3 loop spans 16 amino acids. Looked up from germline, CDR1 is DFQATT and CDR2 is SNEGSKA (reference sequence). The germline V and J ends were trimmed by 0 bases and 5 bases, with 16 bases remaining between them. Here the CDR3 DNA reads TGCAGTGCTAGAGATCGGGGCCTCCTCGTAACCGGGGAGCTGTTTTTT. Its protein is CSARDRGLLVTGELFF.

The chain links TRBV7-9 to TRBJ2-1; D could derive from TRBD1 or TRBD2 (5 bases each). Germline V gene data show CDR1 as SEHNR and CDR2 as FQNEAQ (reference sequence). Trimming shortened V by 5 bases and J by 10 bases, and 15 bases separated the two germline ends. This CDR3 is 13 amino acids long. The CDR3 DNA is TGTGCCAGCAGCCGGGGCCCGGGCTCCGAGCAGTTCTTC. As protein: CASSRGPGSEQFF.

The V and J genes are TRBV25-1 and TRBJ1-1, with no clear D. The CDR3 contains 13 residues. The V end lost 4 bases, the J end lost 3 bases, and 9 bases lay between the germline ends. CDR1 is MGHDK, CDR2 SYGVNS, per germline. CDR3: CASSAWDDTEAFF. In DNA form, the CDR3 reads TGTGCCAGCAGTGCTTGGGATGACACTGAAGCTTTCTTT.

To note about this clonotype: A much larger clone differs from this one at a single base, so this may be a read error. The chain recombines TRBV7-3 with TRBJ2-3; perhaps TRBD2 as D (6 bases). Deletions cut 3 bases from V and 7 bases from J, with 14 bases between. In germline, CDR1 is SGHTA, CDR2 FQGTGA. The CDR3 is 14 residues long. CDR3: CASSLVLALHTQYF. The CDR3 nucleotides read TGTGCCAGCAGCTTGGTACTAGCTCTACATACGCAGTATTTT. Using reference TRBV7-3 and TRBJ2-3 for the parts outside the CDR3, the full variable domain is GAGVSQTPSNKVTEKGKYVELRCDPISGHTALYWYRQSLGQGPEFLIYFQGTGAADDSGLPNDRFFAVRPEGSVSTLKIQRTERGDSAVYLCASSLVLALHTQYFGPGTRLTVL.

This clonotype was seen a few times. The chain recombines TRBV10-2 with TRBJ2-3, with D perhaps matching TRBD2 (6 bases). Germline CDR1 reads WSHSY; CDR2 reads SAAADI. Trimming left V 5 bases short and J 5 bases short, with 14 bases between. This CDR3 spans 14 amino acids. CDR3 residues: CASSPGTGGDTQYF. DNA of the CDR3: TGCGCCAGCAGTCCCGGGACCGGGGGAGATACGCAGTATTTT.

This chain joins TRBV20-1 and TRBJ2-1, with 7 bases identical to TRBD2. The trim removed 6 bases at V and 3 bases at J, leaving 14 bases unmatched. The CDR3 sequence is 16 residues long. CDR1 is DFQATT, CDR2 SNEGSKA, per germline (reference sequence). In DNA, the CDR3 is TGCAGTGCCGAAACAGGAACTGCGGGAGACTACAATGAGCAGTTCTTC. This sequence encodes CSAETGTAGDYNEQFF.

In regard to this clonotype: A much larger clone lies a single base off, so this may be a read error. The chain links TRBV9 to TRBJ2-2; D remains ambiguous. V dropped 1 base and J dropped 3 bases, with 10 bases sitting between them. The CDR3 length is 15 residues. Germline-derived CDR1 and CDR2 are SGDLS and YYNGEE. The CDR3 reads CASSVRPTDTGELFF. DNA for the CDR3: TGTGCCAGCAGCGTAAGGCCCACCGACACCGGGGAGCTGTTTTTT. The complete variable domain, with remaining parts taken from reference TRBV9 and TRBJ2-2, reads DSGVTQTPKHLITATGQRVTLRCSPRSGDLSVYWYQQSLDQGLQFLIQYYNGEERAKGNILERFSAQQFPDLHSELNLSSLELGDSALYFCASSVRPTDTGELFFGEGSRLTVL.

This clonotype was found many times. V is TRBV27 and J is TRBJ2-4; the D gene could be TRBD1 or TRBD2 (5 bases each). This CDR3 contains 15 residues. CDR1 and CDR2 from the germline V gene are MNHEY and SMNVEV (reference sequence). Trimming removed 0 bases from V and 4 bases from J, with 10 bases in between. CDR3 region: CASSLSGTEKNIQYF. Written as DNA, the CDR3 is TGTGCCAGCAGTTTATCAGGGACGGAGAAAAACATTCAGTACTTC.

V is TRBV20-1 and J is TRBJ2-7; TRBD2 matches at 13 bases. The V gene's germline CDR1 is DFQATT and CDR2 SNEGSKA (reference sequence). The CDR3 loop spans 14 amino acids. Trimming took 6 bases from V and 4 from J; bases not matched to a gene: 6. In nucleotides, the CDR3 is TGCAGTGCGACCCGGACTAGCGGGAGTTACGAGCAGTACTTC. Amino acids: CSATRTSGSYEQYF.

This clonotype was seen repeatedly, ten times or more. The rearrangement uses TRBV14 and TRBJ1-1; the D is unclear. The germline V gene has CDR1 SGHDN and CDR2 FVKESK. The CDR3 contains 13 residues. Deletions cut 5 bases from V and 4 bases from J, with 11 bases between. Written as DNA, the CDR3 is TGTGCCAGCAGCTCAGGCCGGCGCACTGAAGCTTTCTTT. Amino acid sequence: CASSSGRRTEAFF.